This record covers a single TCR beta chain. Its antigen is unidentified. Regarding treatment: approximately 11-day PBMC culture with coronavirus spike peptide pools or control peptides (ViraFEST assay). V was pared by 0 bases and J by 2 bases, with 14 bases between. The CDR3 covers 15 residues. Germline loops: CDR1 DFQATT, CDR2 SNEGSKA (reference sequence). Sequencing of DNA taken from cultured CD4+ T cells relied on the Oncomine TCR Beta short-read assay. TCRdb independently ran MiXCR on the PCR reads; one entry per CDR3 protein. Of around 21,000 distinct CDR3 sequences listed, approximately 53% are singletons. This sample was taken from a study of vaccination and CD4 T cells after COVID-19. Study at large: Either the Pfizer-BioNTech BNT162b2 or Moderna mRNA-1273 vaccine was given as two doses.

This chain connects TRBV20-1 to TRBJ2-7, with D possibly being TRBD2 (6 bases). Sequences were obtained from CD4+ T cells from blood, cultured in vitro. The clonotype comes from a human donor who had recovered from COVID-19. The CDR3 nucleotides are TGCAGTGCTAGAGATCGTAGGCGGGGTCCCTACGAGCAGTACTTC. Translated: CSARDRRRGPYEQYF.